The rows below give T cell receptor beta chains drawn from one sample of a study of cytomegalovirus exposure and HLA in healthy donors. Generated by immunoSEQ multiplex PCR, the TCRdb table keeps only in-frame clones and is missing some. The profile covers some 180,000 clones, with 75% appearing a single time and 2.9% taken by the ten largest. The sample consisted of PBMCs. Receptor source: a male donor in good health and CMV-seronegative. The CDR3 runs from the conserved cysteine through the conserved F or W. Fields, in order: J gene, V gene, CDR3 protein.

J gene: TRBJ2-1; V gene: TRBV4-3; CDR3 protein: CASSQGLTTHNEQFF
J gene: TRBJ2-1; V gene: TRBV9; CDR3 protein: CASSVELAGSYNEQFF
J gene: TRBJ2-3; V gene: TRBV27; CDR3 protein: CASSPRLAGGDTQYF
J gene: TRBJ1-2; V gene: TRBV6-5; CDR3 protein: CASSYPGSGYTF
J gene: TRBJ2-3; V gene: TRBV19; CDR3 protein: CASSMRVLDTQYF
J gene: TRBJ1-5; V gene: TRBV30; CDR3 protein: CAWSVRGNQPQHF
J gene: TRBJ1-4; V gene: TRBV28; CDR3 protein: CASSRGEKLFF
J gene: TRBJ1-3; V gene: TRBV5-8; CDR3 protein: CASSLRNTIYF
J gene: TRBJ2-1; V gene: TRBV5-4; CDR3 protein: CASSLKLAGALEQFF
J gene: TRBJ2-7; V gene: TRBV27; CDR3 protein: CASSLSPHSFYEQYF
J gene: TRBJ1-1; V gene: TRBV30; CDR3 protein: CAWSRQGMDTEAFF
J gene: TRBJ2-1; V gene: TRBV7-9; CDR3 protein: CASSLGPGGRANEQFF
J gene: TRBJ1-5; V gene: TRBV4-2; CDR3 protein: CASSQDLIVSSNQPQHF
J gene: TRBJ1-6; V gene: TRBV6-5; CDR3 protein: CASSLRVINNSPLHF
J gene: TRBJ1-5; V gene: TRBV6-5; CDR3 protein: CASSYALQGGPQHF
J gene: TRBJ1-1; V gene: TRBV5-1; CDR3 protein: CASSLGINRGRTEAFF
J gene: TRBJ2-1; V gene: TRBV10-3; CDR3 protein: CAILNRGYNEQFF
J gene: NA; V gene: TRBV28; CDR3 protein: CASSFLTVIYEQYF
J gene: TRBJ2-5; V gene: TRBV7-3; CDR3 protein: CASSLTGGPSETQYF
J gene: TRBJ2-4; V gene: TRBV15; CDR3 protein: CATSRDQEGPRSF
J gene: NA; V gene: TRBV5-1; CDR3 protein: CASSLVFGGNEQYF
J gene: TRBJ1-1; V gene: TRBV28; CDR3 protein: CASSLRGENTEAFF
J gene: TRBJ2-2; V gene: TRBV7-2; CDR3 protein: CASSSSGNTGELFF
J gene: TRBJ1-5; V gene: TRBV7-9; CDR3 protein: CASSLAEGRNQPQHF
J gene: TRBJ1-1; V gene: TRBV6-1; CDR3 protein: CASRRGDAEAFF
J gene: TRBJ2-3; V gene: TRBV4-1; CDR3 protein: CASSQVPGTGSTDTQYF
J gene: TRBJ2-1; V gene: TRBV7-9; CDR3 protein: CASSPRGGLFNEQFF
J gene: TRBJ1-3; V gene: TRBV25-1; CDR3 protein: CASSPQYSGNTIYF
J gene: TRBJ1-4; V gene: TRBV7-9; CDR3 protein: CASSPPPYIRNEKLFF
J gene: TRBJ1-6; V gene: TRBV5-1; CDR3 protein: CASSFTESYNSPLHF
J gene: TRBJ1-5; V gene: TRBV19; CDR3 protein: CASSIGARSTPQHF
J gene: TRBJ1-2; V gene: TRBV2; CDR3 protein: CASSARYDYGYTF
J gene: TRBJ1-3; V gene: TRBV5-4; CDR3 protein: CASSGQGAGNTIYF
J gene: TRBJ1-3; V gene: TRBV30; CDR3 protein: CAWRREWNTIYF
J gene: TRBJ1-1; V gene: TRBV19; CDR3 protein: CASTRPSMNTEAFF
J gene: TRBJ1-1; V gene: TRBV27; CDR3 protein: CASSLQDGNTEAFF
J gene: TRBJ1-5; V gene: TRBV30; CDR3 protein: CAWSTYGTRGNQPQHF
J gene: TRBJ2-3; V gene: TRBV6-5; CDR3 protein: CASRSSTDTQYF
J gene: TRBJ1-5; V gene: TRBV6-1; CDR3 protein: CASSSQGGGNQPQHF
J gene: TRBJ1-5; V gene: TRBV30; CDR3 protein: CAWENGPGRDQPQHF
J gene: TRBJ2-1; V gene: TRBV27; CDR3 protein: CASSSTYRSYNEQFF
J gene: TRBJ2-1; V gene: TRBV15; CDR3 protein: CATSRGGGSSGGWDEQFF
J gene: TRBJ2-1; V gene: TRBV30; CDR3 protein: CAWSNGVEQFF
J gene: TRBJ1-2; V gene: TRBV28; CDR3 protein: CASSLSFGGVNYGYTF
J gene: TRBJ2-3; V gene: TRBV28; CDR3 protein: CASSFLWDKSTDTQYF
J gene: TRBJ2-6; V gene: TRBV4-1; CDR3 protein: CASSQEGGRGVGANVLTF
J gene: TRBJ2-1; V gene: TRBV7-8; CDR3 protein: CASSRFNLWREGNNEQFF
J gene: TRBJ2-1; V gene: TRBV30; CDR3 protein: CAWSSGSGHNEQFF
J gene: TRBJ2-3; V gene: TRBV2; CDR3 protein: CASRVAGGTDTQYF
J gene: TRBJ2-1; V gene: TRBV6-1; CDR3 protein: CAIVRGSSYNEQFF
J gene: TRBJ1-5; V gene: TRBV28; CDR3 protein: CASSFLRGGRPQHF
J gene: TRBJ2-1; V gene: TRBV25-1; CDR3 protein: CASSASGRYNEQFF